Listed here is a single T cell receptor beta chain. The data belong to a study of blood T cell repertoires in COVID-19. Overall study: Italy, Spain and the United States were the sources of the convalescent and acute COVID-19 samples.

TCRdb keeps only in-frame clones here, not all; method: immunoSEQ multiplex PCR. There are over 90,000 clones in the sample; around nine tenths occur only once, and 5.1% lies in the top ten. V was clipped by 6 bases and J by 5 bases, with 11 bases between them. CDR1 and CDR2 from the germline V gene are SGHNT and YENEEA. The CDR3 loop spans 13 amino acids. The chain recombines TRBV11-3 with TRBJ2-1, with D perhaps matching TRBD2 (5 bases). This clonotype was obtained from a man between 50 and 59 years old with acute or convalescent COVID-19. The source material was peripheral blood. The CDR3, as DNA: TGTGCCAGCAGGCGAGGAGGTAACAATGAGCAGTTCTTC. It specifies CASRRGGNNEQFF.